This T cell receptor beta chain originates from a study of cytomegalovirus exposure and HLA in healthy donors. Germline CDR1 MNHNS, CDR2 SASEGT. The CDR3 loop spans 14 amino acids. General observations from the study: In vitro confirmation showed three CMV-associated chains to be CMV antigen specific.

PCR used 60 Vbeta primers and 13 Jbeta primers. The method was immunoSEQ multiplex PCR; TCRdb's version includes in-frame clones alone and lacks a portion of them. The sample shows about 150,000 clones, approximately 86% of them seen only once. A note on this clone: Its antigen is currently unknown. One end of the junction does not line up with germline, which may come from a read error.

Sequencing was done on a sample of PBMCs. This chain uses TRBV6-1 with TRBJ2-7; tentative D call: TRBD1 (6 bases). The sequence derives from a woman aged 50 to 60 in good health and CMV-seropositive. CDR3 sequence: CASREGQWPHEQYF. CDR3 DNA sequence: TGTGCCAGCAGAGAAGGACAGTGGCCCCACGAGCAGTACTTC.